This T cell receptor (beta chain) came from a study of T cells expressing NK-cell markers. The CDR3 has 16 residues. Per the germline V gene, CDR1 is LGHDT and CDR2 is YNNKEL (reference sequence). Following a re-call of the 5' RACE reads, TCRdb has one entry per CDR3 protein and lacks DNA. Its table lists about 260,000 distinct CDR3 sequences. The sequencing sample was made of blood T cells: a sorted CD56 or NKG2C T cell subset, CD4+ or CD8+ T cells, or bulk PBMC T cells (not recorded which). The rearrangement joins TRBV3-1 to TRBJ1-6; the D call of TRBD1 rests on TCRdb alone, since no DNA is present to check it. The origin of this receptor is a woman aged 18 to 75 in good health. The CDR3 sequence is CASSPSTWTGGSPLHF.